The clone carrying this T cell receptor (beta chain) has more than one count but fewer than ten. Antigen: not known. The CDR3 loop spans 16 amino acids. Trimming left V 4 bases short and J 5 bases short, with 21 bases between. Per germline, CDR1 SGHRS and CDR2 YFSETQ. MiXCR was run by TCRdb on the RT-PCR reads, yielding one entry per CDR3 protein. The sample lists hundreds of thousands of distinct CDR3 sequences, 6% to 9% seen once, with under 15% in the top ten. The data originate from a study of response to subunit inactivated influenza vaccine. General study points: Authors suggested each seasonal influenza vaccination recruits few new T cells.

The V call is TRBV5-1, the J call TRBJ2-5; weak D call: TRBD1 (7 bases). This material consisted of PBMCs from blood, taken around 25 months after vaccination. This receptor was obtained from a man aged 50-75 years who received an inactivated influenza vaccine. This chain's CDR3 is CASSVTPQGGHETQYF. Here the CDR3 DNA reads TGCGCCAGCAGCGTAACACCGCAGGGGGGCCATGAGACCCAGTACTTC.